Each of the 26 T cell receptor beta chains below was sequenced from the same sample in a study of shared clonotypes between healthy human individuals. Assay: immunoSEQ multiplex PCR; the TCRdb copy retains only in-frame clones and omits some. The sample lists roughly 500,000 clones, almost 80% occurring once. Sequenced sample: PBMCs. The receptors derive from a woman in her thirties or forties in good health. Some clones in this sample may be carry-over from other donors' samples.

The chain combines TRBV28 with TRBJ1-3, with D uncertain. The CDR3 covers 16 residues. The V and J ends lost 6 bases and 0 bases respectively, with 15 bases between them. Germline V gene sequence: CDR1 MDHEN, CDR2 SYDVKM. CDR3 sequence reads: CASSQTFHISGNTIYF. CDR3 DNA: TGTGCCAGCAGCCAGACTTTTCACATCTCTGGAAACACCATATATTTT.

This chain connects TRBV30 to TRBJ2-2; the D gene is possibly TRBD1 (5 bases). This CDR3 has 13 residues. The germline V gene encodes CDR1 GTSNPN and CDR2 SVGIG (reference sequence). Trimming pared 2 bases from V and 4 bases from J, leaving 8 bases between. The CDR3 nucleotides read TGTGCCTGGAGTAGCAGGGTCACCGGGGAGCTGTTTTTT. Amino acids: CAWSSRVTGELFF. The variable domain in full, completed from reference TRBV30 and TRBJ2-2, reads SQTIHQWPATLVQPVGSPLSLECTVEGTSNPNLYWYRQAAGRGLQLLFYSVGIGQISSEVPQNLSASRPQDRQFILSSKKLLLSDSGFYLCAWSSRVTGELFFGEGSRLTVL.

The J gene is TRBJ1-2, the V gene TRBV28; D is uncertain. The V gene's germline CDR1 is MDHEN and CDR2 SYDVKM. This CDR3 has 10 residues. V was pared by 6 bases and J by 8 bases, with 7 bases between. Here the CDR3 DNA reads TGTGCCAGCAGCCAGGAGGGCTACACCTTC. Translating gives CASSQEGYTF.

This clone was recorded once. The chain employs TRBV14 and TRBJ2-7; D is unclear. The germline V gene has CDR1 SGHDN and CDR2 FVKESK. This CDR3 is 15 amino acids long. Deletions cut 1 base from V and 2 bases from J, with 12 bases between. The CDR3: CASSQGWPDTYEQYF. In DNA, the CDR3 is TGTGCCAGCAGCCAAGGTTGGCCGGATACCTACGAGCAGTACTTC.

DNA for the CDR3: TGTGCCAGCAGACCTAGCGGAGCTTCCTACAATGAGCAGTTCTTC. Residues: CASRPSGASYNEQFF. J is TRBJ2-1 and V is TRBV2, with TRBD2 matching 7 bases. The CDR3 consists of 15 residues. CDR1 SNHLY and CDR2 FYNNEI come from the germline V gene. V shed 6 bases and J 1 base; nucleotides not matched to a gene: 6.

V gene TRBV12-2 combines with J gene TRBJ1-5; the D call in the table, TRBD1, was not verified against the DNA. TRBV12-2 is assigned pseudogene status. CDR3 length equals 15 residues. CDR3 residues: CASRSTGDSNQPQHF. CDR3 DNA: TGTGCAAGTCGCTCAACAGGGGATAGCAATCAGCCCCAGCATTTT.

This rearrangement joins TRBV7-8 to TRBJ2-1; 7 nucleotides match TRBD2. From germline, CDR1 is SGHVS and CDR2 FQNEAQ. The CDR3 has 15 amino acids. J gave up 7 bases and V 1 base, and 7 bases lay outside the gene matches. CDR3 region: CASSLEAGVVNEQFF. The CDR3 region has the DNA TGTGCCAGCAGCTTAGAGGCGGGAGTGGTTAATGAGCAGTTCTTC.

This clone has more than one count but fewer than ten. A read error may produce the germline difference seen at one junction end. The same CDR3 also results from other DNA sequences found in this sample. The V and J genes are TRBV7-2 and TRBJ1-2, with a weak D call TRBD1 (6 bases). This CDR3 has 14 residues. From germline, CDR1 is SGHTA and CDR2 FQGNSA. CDR3 protein: CASSSGQRVNGYTF. The CDR3 coding sequence is TGCGCCAGCAGCTCGGGACAAAGGGTGAATGGCTACACCTTC.

The chain is built from TRBV4-3 and TRBJ2-3; D is possibly TRBD1 or TRBD2 (5 bases each). Between the trimmed V and J ends, which lost 1 base and 2 bases, there was a span of 10 bases. Germline V gene data show CDR1 as LGHNA and CDR2 as YSLEER. The CDR3 extends over 15 amino acids. The CDR3, as DNA: TGCGCCAGCAGCCAAGGGCAGGGAGACACAGATACGCAGTATTTT. Protein: CASSQGQGDTDTQYF.

The V call is TRBV19, the J call TRBJ2-7, with unresolved D. The germline V and J ends were trimmed by 9 bases and 3 bases, with 9 bases remaining between them. The CDR3 is made up of 11 amino acids. Germline V gene sequence: CDR1 LNHDA, CDR2 SQIVND (reference sequence). CDR3 loop: CASADIYEQYF. The CDR3 coding sequence is TGTGCCAGCGCAGACATCTACGAGCAGTACTTC.

Many counts were recorded for this clone. The rearrangement links TRBV6-6 to TRBJ2-1, with 9 positions matching TRBD2. The CDR3 is 14 residues long. Looked up from germline, CDR1 is MNHNY and CDR2 is SVGAGI (reference sequence). With V trimmed by 6 bases and J by 3 bases, 3 bases remained unmatched. The DNA for the CDR3 is TGTGCCAGCAGCTTAGCGGGAGACTACAATGAGCAGTTCTTC. This encodes CASSLAGDYNEQFF.

This chain connects TRBV5-4 to TRBJ1-3, with 16 bases that match TRBD2. The better agreement between TRBJ2-2 and the DNA end casts doubt on the J call. The CDR3 consists of 19 residues. From germline, CDR1 is SGHNT and CDR2 YYREEE (reference sequence). The CDR3 spells CASSPGGLAGGPQTGELFF. The CDR3 coding sequence is TGTGCCAGCAGCCCGGGGGGACTAGCGGGAGGGCCGCAAACCGGGGAGCTGTTTTTT.

This chain joins TRBV6-5 and TRBJ2-5; D is ambiguous. V was pared by 8 bases and J by 1 base, with 5 bases between. The V gene's germline CDR1 is MNHEY and CDR2 SVGAGI. The CDR3 is 11 amino acids. CDR3 nucleotide sequence: TGTGCCAGCGGGGTCCAAGAGACCCAGTACTTC. Translation gives CASGVQETQYF.

This clone appeared a single time. The chain is built from TRBV29-1 and TRBJ2-7; D is uncertain. From germline, CDR1 is SQVTM and CDR2 ANQGSEA. The CDR3 covers 11 residues. Deletions cut 0 bases from V and 4 bases from J, with 4 bases between. CDR3 sequence reads: CSVEETYEQYF. The CDR3 DNA sequence: TGCAGCGTTGAAGAGACTTACGAGCAGTACTTC.

This clone occurred once. The V and J genes are TRBV6-1 and TRBJ2-1, with TRBD2 as a possible D gene (6 bases). CDR3 length: 15 amino acids. V lost 1 base and J 5 bases, leaving 12 bases between the germline ends. Germline lookup yields CDR1 MNHNS and CDR2 SASEGT. The CDR3 coding sequence is TGTGCCAGCAGTGAAGAGAGGGAGGTAAACAATGAGCAGTTCTTC. Protein product: CASSEEREVNNEQFF.

This clone has only a few counts. V usage is TRBV16 and J usage is TRBJ1-2; D remains unclear. Germline V gene sequence: CDR1 KGHSY, CDR2 FQNENV. Trimming removed 0 bases at V and 8 bases at J, with 16 bases between. The CDR3 contains 15 residues. CDR3 loop: CASSQSIVKGQGYTF. CDR3 DNA: TGTGCCAGCAGCCAATCGATTGTAAAGGGTCAAGGCTACACCTTC.

The chain is built from TRBV6-1 and TRBJ1-2; TRBD1 matches 9 bases. The CDR3 length is 14 residues. V trimming: 4 bases; J trimming: 2 bases; junction bases outside the gene matches: 2. The V gene's germline CDR1 is MNHNS and CDR2 SASEGT. This chain's CDR3 is CASSVDRGNYGYTF. The CDR3 nucleotides read TGTGCCAGCAGTGTTGACAGGGGGAACTATGGCTACACCTTC.

DNA of the CDR3: TGTGCCAGCAGCTTAGGAGTAGCGGGTCGGGAGACCCAGTACTTC. Its translation: CASSLGVAGRETQYF. The chain employs TRBV11-2 and TRBJ2-5; 7 bases align to TRBD2. The CDR3 length is 15 residues. Germline values: CDR1 SGHAT, CDR2 FQNNGV. Unmatched junction bases numbered 7, after V lost 1 base and J lost 5 bases. Supplemented by reference TRBV11-2 and TRBJ2-5, the full variable domain reads EAGVAQSPRYKIIEKRQSVAFWCNPISGHATLYWYQQILGQGPKLLIQFQNNGVVDDSQLPKDRFSAERLKGVDSTLKIQPAKLEDSAVYLCASSLGVAGRETQYFGPGTRLLVL.

The CDR3 sequence: CASSQDWGRGYTF. DNA for the CDR3: TGTGCCAGCAGCCAAGATTGGGGGCGAGGCTACACCTTC. V usage is TRBV14 and J usage is TRBJ1-2; tentative D call: TRBD1 (6 bases). V was cut by 0 bases and J by 8 bases, with 10 bases left in between. The CDR3 consists of 13 residues. Per the germline V gene, CDR1 is SGHDN and CDR2 is FVKESK. The whole variable domain, remainder taken from reference TRBV14 and TRBJ1-2, is EAGVTQFPSHSVIEKGQTVTLRCDPISGHDNLYWYRRVMGKEIKFLLHFVKESKQDESGMPNNRFLAERTGGTYSTLKVQPAELEDSGVYFCASSQDWGRGYTFGSGTRLTVV.

V and J are TRBV7-3 and TRBJ2-1; a weak D match, TRBD1 (6 bases). V lost 5 bases to trimming and J lost 6 bases, with 11 bases between them. The germline gives CDR1 SGHTA, CDR2 FQGTGA. This CDR3 region has 13 residues. CDR3 in DNA: TGTGCCAGCAGCGACAACAGGGTCAATGAGCAGTTCTTC. It specifies CASSDNRVNEQFF.

This clone was observed a single time. The rearrangement uses TRBV5-1 and TRBJ2-3; D is unresolved. This CDR3 region has 15 residues. V lost 1 base and J 0 bases, leaving 9 bases between the germline ends. The germline V gene has CDR1 SGHRS and CDR2 YFSETQ. The CDR3 spells CASSLPGSSTDTQYF. For the CDR3, the DNA is TGCGCCAGCAGCTTGCCAGGATCCAGCACAGATACGCAGTATTTT.

This clone was seen more than once but under ten times. The V gene is TRBV7-9, the J gene TRBJ1-1; possible D gene TRBD1, 6 bases. This CDR3 comprises 14 residues. The V gene's germline CDR1 is SEHNR and CDR2 FQNEAQ (reference sequence). Trimming cost V 2 bases and J 10 bases, with 17 bases left between them. The CDR3 coding sequence is TGTGCCAGCAGCTTATCCCCTGAAAGGGGGGGAGCTTTCTTT. Its translation is CASSLSPERGGAFF.

The V call is TRBV11-1, the J call TRBJ1-1; D is perhaps TRBD1 (6 bases). Germline lookup yields CDR1 SGHAT and CDR2 FQDESV (reference sequence). CDR3 length equals 15 residues. V lost 5 bases and J lost 8, with 21 bases in between. For the CDR3, the DNA is TGTGCCAGCAGCCACGGCCGGGGGCGGTCGTCGGAAGCTTTCTTT. This sequence encodes CASSHGRGRSSEAFF.

The chain recombines TRBV7-2 with TRBJ1-2; TRBD1 might be the D (6 bases). There are 15 residues in the CDR3. CDR1 SGHTA and CDR2 FQGNSA come from the germline V gene. V dropped 1 base and J dropped 4 bases, with 13 bases sitting between them. CDR3 coding DNA: TGTGCCAGCAGCTTAGGGGGGGGCGCTGCCTATGGCTACACCTTC. The encoded protein is CASSLGGGAAYGYTF.

The J gene is TRBJ2-1, the V gene TRBV5-6; 12 bases match TRBD2. CDR1 and CDR2 from the germline V gene are SGHDT and YYEEEE. CDR3 length equals 13 residues. Trimming took 4 bases from V and 15 from J; bases not matched to a gene: 8. The CDR3 bases are TGTGCCAGCAGCCGGACTAGCGGGAATTCACCGTTCTTC. Its translation: CASSRTSGNSPFF.

The rearrangement links TRBV30 to TRBJ1-5, with unresolved D. Germline CDR1 is GTSNPN and CDR2 is SVGIG (reference sequence). The CDR3 runs to 14 residues. The V end lost 0 bases, the J end lost 2 bases, and 8 bases lay between the germline ends. The CDR3 DNA reads as TGTGCCTGGAGTGTCCGTAGTGGCAATCAGCCCCAGCATTTT. It is translated as CAWSVRSGNQPQHF.